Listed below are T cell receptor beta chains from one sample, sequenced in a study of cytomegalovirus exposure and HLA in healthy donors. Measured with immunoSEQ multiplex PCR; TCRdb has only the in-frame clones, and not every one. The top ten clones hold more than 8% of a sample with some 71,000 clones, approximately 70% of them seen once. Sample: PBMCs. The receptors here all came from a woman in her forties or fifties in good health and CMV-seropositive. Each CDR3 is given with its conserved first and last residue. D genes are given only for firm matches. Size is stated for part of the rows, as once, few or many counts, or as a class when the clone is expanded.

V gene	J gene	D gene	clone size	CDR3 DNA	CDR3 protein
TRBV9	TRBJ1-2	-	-	TGTGCCAGCAGCGTAGTTCGCAGGGGTTATAACTATGGCTACACCTTC	CASSVVRRGYNYGYTF
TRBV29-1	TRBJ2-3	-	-	TGCAGCGGTACCGGGACAAACACAGATACGCAGTATTTT	CSGTGTNTDTQYF
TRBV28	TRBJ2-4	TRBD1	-	TGTGCCAGCAGGGGACAGGGGGCGAACATTCAGTACTTC	CASRGQGANIQYF
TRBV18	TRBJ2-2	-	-	TGTGCCAGCTCACCACTACACGCCCGGGGAGGTAGCACCGGGGAGCTGTTTTTT	CASSPLHARGGSTGELFF
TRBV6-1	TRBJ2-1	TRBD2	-	TGTGCCAGCAGTGATGGACTAGTTAGCTTCAATGAGCAGTTCTTC	CASSDGLVSFNEQFF
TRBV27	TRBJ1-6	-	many	TGTGCCAGCAGAAAGCTGACAGGCGGGGGTTATAATTCACCCCTCCACTTT	CASRKLTGGGYNSPLHF
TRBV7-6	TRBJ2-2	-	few	TGTGCCACGTGGGATACAGGCGGGGAGCTGTTTTTT	CATWDTGGELFF
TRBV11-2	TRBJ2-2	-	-	TGTGCCAGCAGCTTAGAATGGGGAGCTGGGAACACCGGGGAGCTGTTTTTT	CASSLEWGAGNTGELFF
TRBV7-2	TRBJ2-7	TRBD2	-	TGTGCCAGCAGCCTTTCTAGCGGACTAGTGGGCGAGCAGTACTTC	CASSLSSGLVGEQYF
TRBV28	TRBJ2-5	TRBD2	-	TGTGCCAGCAGTTCGAGCGCGTGGCGGGAGGGCGAAGAGACCCAGTACTTC	CASSSSAWREGEETQYF
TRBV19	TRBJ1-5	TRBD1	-	TGTGCCAGTAGTATTGGGACAGCTCCCAATCAGCCCCAGCATTTT	CASSIGTAPNQPQHF
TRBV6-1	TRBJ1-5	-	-	TGTGCCAGCAGTGAAGCGAGACAGAACCAGCCCCAGCATTTT	CASSEARQNQPQHF
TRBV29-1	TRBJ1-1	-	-	TGCAGCGTTGAAGAGTTAGAAGCTTTCTTT	CSVEELEAFF
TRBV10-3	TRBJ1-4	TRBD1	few	TGTGCCATCAGGTCCGGGACAGGCCGAAATGAAAAACTGTTTTTT	CAIRSGTGRNEKLFF
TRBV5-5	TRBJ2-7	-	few	TGTGCCAGCAGCGGGGGGTGGAGCGGTTCCTCCGAGCAGTACTTC	CASSGGWSGSSEQYF
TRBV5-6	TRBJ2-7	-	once	TGTGCCAGCAGCGCGAACTACGAGCAGTACTTC	CASSANYEQYF
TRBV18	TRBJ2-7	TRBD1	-	TGTGCCAGCTCACCCGCCGGGACAGGGGCCTACGAGCAGTACTTC	CASSPAGTGAYEQYF
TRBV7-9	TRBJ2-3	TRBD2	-	TGTGCCAGCAGCTTAGCGATAGGAGGAGCGGGGGCCACAGATACGCAGTATTTT	CASSLAIGGAGATDTQYF
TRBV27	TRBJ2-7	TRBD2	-	TGTGCCAGCAGATACGGGGAGGGGAACGAGCAGTACTTC	CASRYGEGNEQYF